This TCR beta chain emerged from a study of cytomegalovirus exposure and HLA in healthy donors. This clone was picked up one time. The PCR employed 60 Vbeta primers together with 13 Jbeta primers. Sequenced by immunoSEQ multiplex PCR; TCRdb stores in-frame clones only, minus some. Of some 180,000 clones listed, around 80% are singletons. V lost 4 bases to trimming and J lost 4 bases, with 17 bases between them. CDR1 and CDR2 (germline): SQVTM, ANQGSEA. The CDR3 extends over 15 amino acids. V and J are TRBV29-1 and TRBJ2-1; D gene ambiguous. This clonotype was sampled from a man in his late teens or twenties in good health and CMV-seronegative. Sequenced material: PBMCs. As DNA, the CDR3 is TGCAGCGTTGTAGCTTTCGGCCTAGAGTACAATGAGCAGTTCTTC. Amino acids: CSVVAFGLEYNEQFF.